The clone carrying this TCR beta chain has only one observation. Antigen unknown. This may stem from a read error, because a much larger clone lies one nucleotide away. TCRdb reprocessed the multiplex PCR reads via MiXCR and lists one record per CDR3 protein. This repertoire shows under 25,000 distinct CDR3 sequences, 43% found once; its top ten account for approximately 20%. The sample originates from a study of breast tumors, draining lymph nodes, adjacent tissues. Study-wide points: Tumor and nontumor repertoires were significantly more similar in luminal-like than in basal-like breast cancer. Tumor T cell lymph node origin was a supported hypothesis, not proven. Findings are consistent with lymph node origin and intratumoral expansion of most tumor T cells.

The CDR3 loop spans 10 amino acids. Trimming cost V 8 bases and J 8 bases, with 7 bases left between them. CDR1 is LNHDA and CDR2 is SQIVND in the germline V gene (reference sequence). The sample consisted of breast tumor tissue. This TCR came from a female donor with breast cancer. Some clones in this sample may be carry-over from other donors' samples. The gene calls are TRBV19 and TRBJ1-5; D gene uncertain. Here the CDR3 DNA reads TGTGCCAGTGGTACTGAGCCCCAGCATTTT. Translation: CASGTEPQHF.